The TCR beta chain under discussion was sequenced for a study of prognosis after radiotherapy for stage I lung cancer. Study as a whole: Aged about 50 to 85 years, with a median of approximately 71 years, the patients were about a dozen men and about six women. A median of around 7 months after radiotherapy, distant metastases were seen in several patients, while no significant progression was shown by 15.

Genomic DNA was the source, and TCR beta CDR3 was amplified from it by two-round multiplex PCR. The use of primers specific to each TRBV and TRBJ gene characterized first-round PCR. In the second PCR round, amplification relied on universal primers. One entry per CDR3 protein results from TCRdb running MiXCR on the multiplex PCR reads. The sample shows approximately 41,000 distinct CDR3 sequences, approximately 24% of them seen only once. The CDR3 extends over 14 amino acids. From germline, CDR1 is MNHNS and CDR2 SASEGT. The source was PBMCs, collected before or after stereotactic body radiation therapy (not recorded which). This chain connects TRBV6-1 to TRBJ2-7; TRBD1 might be the D (5 bases). This TCR was sampled from a donor aged 50 or older with non-small cell lung cancer. CDR3 protein: CGSIQGAISYEQYF. In DNA form, the CDR3 reads TGTGGCAGTATTCAGGGTGCGATATCCTACGAGCAGTACTTC.